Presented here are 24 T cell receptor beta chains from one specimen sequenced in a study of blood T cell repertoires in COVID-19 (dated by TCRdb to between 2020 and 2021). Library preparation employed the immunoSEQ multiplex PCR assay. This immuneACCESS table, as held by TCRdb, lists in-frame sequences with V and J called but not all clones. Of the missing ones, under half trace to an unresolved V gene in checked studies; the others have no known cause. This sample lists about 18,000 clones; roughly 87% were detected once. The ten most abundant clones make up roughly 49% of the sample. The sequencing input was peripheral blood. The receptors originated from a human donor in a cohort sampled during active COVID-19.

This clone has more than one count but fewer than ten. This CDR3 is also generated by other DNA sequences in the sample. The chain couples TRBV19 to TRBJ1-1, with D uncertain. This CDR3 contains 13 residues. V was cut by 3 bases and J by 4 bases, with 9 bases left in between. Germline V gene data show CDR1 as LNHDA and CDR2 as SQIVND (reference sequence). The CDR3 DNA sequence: TGTGCCAGTAGTATCAAAATTAGCACTGAAGCTTTCTTT. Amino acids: CASSIKISTEAFF.

This chain's CDR3 is CASGGSQGGPTLETQYF. The CDR3 bases are TGCGCCAGCGGGGGCTCCCAAGGGGGACCCACCCTGGAGACCCAGTACTTC. V is TRBV5-1 and J is TRBJ2-5, with TRBD1 as a possible D gene (6 bases). Germline CDR1 and CDR2: SGHRS and YFSETQ. Trimming removed 7 bases from V and 5 bases from J, with 27 bases in between. CDR3 length: 17 amino acids.

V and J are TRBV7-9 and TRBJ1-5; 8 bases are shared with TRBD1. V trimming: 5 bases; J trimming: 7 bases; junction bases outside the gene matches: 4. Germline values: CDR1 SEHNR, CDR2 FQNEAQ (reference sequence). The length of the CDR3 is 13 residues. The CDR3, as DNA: TGTGCCAGCAGCCCGACAGGGGTGCAGCCCCAGCATTTT. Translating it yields CASSPTGVQPQHF. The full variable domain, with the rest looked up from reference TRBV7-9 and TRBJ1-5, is DTGVSQNPRHKITKRGQNVTFRCDPISEHNRLYWYRQTLGQGPEFLTYFQNEAQLEKSRLLSDRFSAERPKGSFSTLEIQRTEQGDSAMYLCASSPTGVQPQHFGDGTRLSIL.

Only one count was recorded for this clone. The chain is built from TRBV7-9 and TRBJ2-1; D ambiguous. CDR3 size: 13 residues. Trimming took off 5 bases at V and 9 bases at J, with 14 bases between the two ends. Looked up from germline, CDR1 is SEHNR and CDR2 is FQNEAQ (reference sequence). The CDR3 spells CASSLLLGGEQFF. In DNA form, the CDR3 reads TGTGCCAGCAGCCTACTTTTAGGCGGTGAGCAGTTCTTC.

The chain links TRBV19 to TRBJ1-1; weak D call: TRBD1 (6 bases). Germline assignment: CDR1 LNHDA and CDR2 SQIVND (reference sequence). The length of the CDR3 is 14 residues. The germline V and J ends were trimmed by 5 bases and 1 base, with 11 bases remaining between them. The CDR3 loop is CASSVLGGNTEAFF. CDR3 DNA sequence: TGTGCCAGTAGTGTTCTAGGGGGGAACACTGAAGCTTTCTTT.

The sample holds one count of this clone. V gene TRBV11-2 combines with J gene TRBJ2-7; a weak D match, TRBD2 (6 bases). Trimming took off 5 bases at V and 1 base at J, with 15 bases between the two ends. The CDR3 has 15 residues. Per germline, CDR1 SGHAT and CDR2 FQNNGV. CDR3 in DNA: TGTGCCAGCAGCGGTAAGCGGGTAGAATCCTACGAGCAGTACTTC. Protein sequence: CASSGKRVESYEQYF.

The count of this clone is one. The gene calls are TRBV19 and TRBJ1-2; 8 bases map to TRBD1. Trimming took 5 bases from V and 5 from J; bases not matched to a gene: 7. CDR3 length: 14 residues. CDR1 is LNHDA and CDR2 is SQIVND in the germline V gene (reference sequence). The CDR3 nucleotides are TGTGCCAGTAGTCTCGCAGGGGGCGGGTATGGCTACACCTTC. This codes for CASSLAGGGYGYTF. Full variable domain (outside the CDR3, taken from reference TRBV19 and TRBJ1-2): DGGITQSPKYLFRKEGQNVTLSCEQNLNHDAMYWYRQDPGQGLRLIYYSQIVNDFQKGDIAEGYSVSREKKESFPLTVTSAQKNPTAFYLCASSLAGGGYGYTFGSGTRLTVV.

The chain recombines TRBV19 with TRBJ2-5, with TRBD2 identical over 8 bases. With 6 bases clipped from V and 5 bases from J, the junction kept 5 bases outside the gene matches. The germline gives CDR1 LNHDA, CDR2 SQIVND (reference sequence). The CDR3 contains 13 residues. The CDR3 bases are TGTGCCAGTAGCCCCACTAGCGGTGAGACCCAGTACTTC. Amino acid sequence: CASSPTSGETQYF.

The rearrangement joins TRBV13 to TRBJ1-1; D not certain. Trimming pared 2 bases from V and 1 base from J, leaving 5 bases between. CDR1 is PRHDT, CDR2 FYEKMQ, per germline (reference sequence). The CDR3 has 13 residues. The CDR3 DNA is TGTGCCAGCAGCTTACAGGCGAACACTGAAGCTTTCTTT. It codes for CASSLQANTEAFF.

For the CDR3, the DNA is TGTGCCAGCAGCTCCGAGGGAAAGGGCCAAGAGACCCAGTACTTC. It encodes CASSSEGKGQETQYF. V usage is TRBV5-4 and J usage is TRBJ2-5, with D possibly TRBD2 on 5 matching bases. CDR3 size: 15 residues. V dropped 3 bases and J dropped 1 base, with 13 bases sitting between them. CDR1 and CDR2 (germline): SGHNT, YYREEE (reference sequence).

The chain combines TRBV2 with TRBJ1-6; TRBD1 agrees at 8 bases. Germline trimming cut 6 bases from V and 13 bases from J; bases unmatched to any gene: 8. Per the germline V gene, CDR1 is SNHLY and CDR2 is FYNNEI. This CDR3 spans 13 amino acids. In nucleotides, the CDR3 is TGTGCCAGCAGCGACAGGGGCCACACCCCCCTCCACTTT. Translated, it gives CASSDRGHTPLHF.

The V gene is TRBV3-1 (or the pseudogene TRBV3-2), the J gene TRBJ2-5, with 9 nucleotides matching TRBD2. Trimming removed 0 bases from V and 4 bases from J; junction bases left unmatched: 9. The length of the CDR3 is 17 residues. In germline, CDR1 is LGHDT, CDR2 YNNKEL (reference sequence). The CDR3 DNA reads TGTGCCAGCAGCCAAGAAGCCCGGATAGCGGGGGTAGAGACCCAGTACTTC. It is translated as CASSQEARIAGVETQYF.

For the CDR3, the DNA is TGTGCCAGCAGTAAGCCGGGGACCTACGAGCAGTACTTC. Its protein product is CASSKPGTYEQYF. The genes are TRBV25-1 and TRBJ2-7; perhaps TRBD2 as D (5 bases). The CDR3 sequence is 13 residues long. The ends were cut back, 5 bases at V and 2 bases at J, with 10 bases in the middle. Germline V lookup: CDR1 MGHDK, CDR2 SYGVNS.

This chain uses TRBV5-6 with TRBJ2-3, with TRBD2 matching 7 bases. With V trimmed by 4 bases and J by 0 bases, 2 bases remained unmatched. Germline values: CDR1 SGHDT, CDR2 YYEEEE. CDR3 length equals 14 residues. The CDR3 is CASSPGGSTDTQYF. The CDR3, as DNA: TGTGCCAGCAGCCCCGGGGGGAGCACAGATACGCAGTATTTT. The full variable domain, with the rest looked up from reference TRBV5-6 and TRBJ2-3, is DAGVTQSPTHLIKTRGQQVTLRCSPKSGHDTVSWYQQALGQGPQFIFQYYEEEERQRGNFPDRFSGHQFPNYSSELNVNALLLGDSALYLCASSPGGSTDTQYFGPGTRLTVL.

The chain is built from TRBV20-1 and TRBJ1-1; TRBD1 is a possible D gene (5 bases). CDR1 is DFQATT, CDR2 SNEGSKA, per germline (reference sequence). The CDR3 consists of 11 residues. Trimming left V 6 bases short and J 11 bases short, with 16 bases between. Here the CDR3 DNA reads TGCAGTGCAGCTGGTCCGGGGGAGGCTTTCTTT. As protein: CSAAGPGEAFF.

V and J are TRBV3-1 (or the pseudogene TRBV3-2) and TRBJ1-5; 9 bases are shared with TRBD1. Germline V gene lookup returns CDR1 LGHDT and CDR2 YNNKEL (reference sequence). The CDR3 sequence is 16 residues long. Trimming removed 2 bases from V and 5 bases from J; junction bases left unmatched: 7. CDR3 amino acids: CASSQYGGTGHQPQHF. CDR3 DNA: TGTGCCAGCAGCCAATACGGGGGGACAGGGCATCAGCCCCAGCATTTT.

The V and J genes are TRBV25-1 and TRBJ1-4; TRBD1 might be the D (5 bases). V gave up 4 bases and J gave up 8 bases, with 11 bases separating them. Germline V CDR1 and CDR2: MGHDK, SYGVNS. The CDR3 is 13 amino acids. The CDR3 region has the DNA TGTGCCAGCAGTGCCTCAGGGCCCGAAAAACTGTTTTTT. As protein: CASSASGPEKLFF.

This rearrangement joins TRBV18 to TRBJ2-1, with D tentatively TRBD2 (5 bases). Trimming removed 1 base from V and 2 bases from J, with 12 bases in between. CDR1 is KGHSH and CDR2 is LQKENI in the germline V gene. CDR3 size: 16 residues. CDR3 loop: CASSPLKGAAYNEQFF. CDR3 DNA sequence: TGTGCCAGCTCACCACTGAAGGGAGCTGCCTACAATGAGCAGTTCTTC.

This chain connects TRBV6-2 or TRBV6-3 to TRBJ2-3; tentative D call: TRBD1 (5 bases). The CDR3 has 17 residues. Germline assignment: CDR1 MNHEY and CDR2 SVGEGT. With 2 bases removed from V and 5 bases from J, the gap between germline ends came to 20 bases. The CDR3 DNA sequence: TGTGCCAGCAGTTACAGATCCGTGGGGCGCTCCGTAGATACGCAGTATTTT. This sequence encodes CASSYRSVGRSVDTQYF.

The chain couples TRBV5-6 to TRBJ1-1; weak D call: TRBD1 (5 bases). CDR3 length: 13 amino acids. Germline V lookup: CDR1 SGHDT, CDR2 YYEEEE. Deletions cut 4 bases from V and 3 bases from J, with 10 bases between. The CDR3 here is CASSPGVDTEAFF. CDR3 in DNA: TGTGCCAGCAGCCCGGGGGTGGACACTGAAGCTTTCTTT. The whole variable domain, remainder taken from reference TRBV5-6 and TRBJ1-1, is DAGVTQSPTHLIKTRGQQVTLRCSPKSGHDTVSWYQQALGQGPQFIFQYYEEEERQRGNFPDRFSGHQFPNYSSELNVNALLLGDSALYLCASSPGVDTEAFFGQGTRLTVV.

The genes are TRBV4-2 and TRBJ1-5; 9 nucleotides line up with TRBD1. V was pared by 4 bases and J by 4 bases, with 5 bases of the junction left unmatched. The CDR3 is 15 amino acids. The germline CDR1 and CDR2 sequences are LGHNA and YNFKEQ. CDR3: CASSPGQGGNQPQHF. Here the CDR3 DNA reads TGTGCCAGCAGCCCGGGACAGGGTGGGAATCAGCCCCAGCATTTT.

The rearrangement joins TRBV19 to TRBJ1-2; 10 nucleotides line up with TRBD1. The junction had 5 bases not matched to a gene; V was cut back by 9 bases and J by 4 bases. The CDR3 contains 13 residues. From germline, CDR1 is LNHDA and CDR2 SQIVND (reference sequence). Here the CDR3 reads CASRDRGSYGYTF. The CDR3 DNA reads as TGTGCCAGCCGGGACAGGGGATCCTATGGCTACACCTTC. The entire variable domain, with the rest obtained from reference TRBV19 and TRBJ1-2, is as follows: DGGITQSPKYLFRKEGQNVTLSCEQNLNHDAMYWYRQDPGQGLRLIYYSQIVNDFQKGDIAEGYSVSREKKESFPLTVTSAQKNPTAFYLCASRDRGSYGYTFGSGTRLTVV.

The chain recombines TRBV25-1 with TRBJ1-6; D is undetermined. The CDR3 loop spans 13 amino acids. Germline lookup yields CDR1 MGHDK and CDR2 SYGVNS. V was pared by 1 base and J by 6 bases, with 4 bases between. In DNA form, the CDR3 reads TGTGCCAGCAGTGAATCGAGTAATTCACCCCTCCACTTT. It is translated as CASSESSNSPLHF. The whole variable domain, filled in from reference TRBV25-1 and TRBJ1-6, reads EADIYQTPRYLVIGTGKKITLECSQTMGHDKMYWYQQDPGMELHLIHYSYGVNSTEKGDLSSESTVSRIRTEHFPLTLESARPSHTSQYLCASSESSNSPLHFGNGTRLTVT.

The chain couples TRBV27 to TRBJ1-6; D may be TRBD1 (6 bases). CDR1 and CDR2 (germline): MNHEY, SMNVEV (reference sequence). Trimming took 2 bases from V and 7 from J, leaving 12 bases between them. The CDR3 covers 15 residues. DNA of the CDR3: TGTGCCAGCAGTTTAGGGGGGGGCGAAAATTCACCCCTCCACTTT. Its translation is CASSLGGGENSPLHF.